This TCR beta chain originates from a study of T cells in Graves' hyperthyroidism and ophthalmopathy. The CDR3 contains 14 residues. V was cut by 0 bases and J by 4 bases, with 7 bases left in between. Germline loops: CDR1 SGHRS, CDR2 YFSETQ. Amplification of TCR beta CDR3 regions used RNA as the template. HTBI primers were employed in a first-round RT-PCR of the TCR CDR3. Each CDR3 protein gets one entry after TCRdb re-called the multiplex PCR reads with MiXCR. The table shows 500,000 or so distinct CDR3 sequences, with 15% to 20% occurring only once. The V call is TRBV5-1, the J call TRBJ2-2; D is undetermined. The sequencing input was blood. This receptor was obtained from a woman aged 18-29 years with Graves' ophthalmopathy. This CDR3 is CASSLDSITGELFF. Written as DNA, the CDR3 is TGCGCCAGCAGCTTGGATAGTATCACCGGGGAGCTGTTTTTT.